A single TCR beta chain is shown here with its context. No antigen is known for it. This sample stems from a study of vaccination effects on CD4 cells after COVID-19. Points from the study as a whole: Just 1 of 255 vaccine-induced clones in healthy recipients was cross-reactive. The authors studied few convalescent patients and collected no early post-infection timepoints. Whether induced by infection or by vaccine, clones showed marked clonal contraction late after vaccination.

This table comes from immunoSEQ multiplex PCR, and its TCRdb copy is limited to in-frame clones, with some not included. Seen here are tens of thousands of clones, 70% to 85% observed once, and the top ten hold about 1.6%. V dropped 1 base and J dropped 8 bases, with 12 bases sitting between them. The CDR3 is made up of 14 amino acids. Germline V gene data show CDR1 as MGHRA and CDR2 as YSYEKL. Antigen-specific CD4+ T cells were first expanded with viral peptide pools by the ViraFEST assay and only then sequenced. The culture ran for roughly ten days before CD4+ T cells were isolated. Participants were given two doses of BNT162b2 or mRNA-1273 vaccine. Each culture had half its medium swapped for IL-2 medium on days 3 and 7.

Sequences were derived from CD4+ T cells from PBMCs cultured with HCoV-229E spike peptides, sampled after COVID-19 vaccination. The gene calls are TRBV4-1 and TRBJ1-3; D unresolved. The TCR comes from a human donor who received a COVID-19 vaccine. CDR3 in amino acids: CASSQVGAVDTIYF. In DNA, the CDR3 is TGCGCCAGCAGCCAAGTGGGAGCCGTAGACACCATATATTTT.